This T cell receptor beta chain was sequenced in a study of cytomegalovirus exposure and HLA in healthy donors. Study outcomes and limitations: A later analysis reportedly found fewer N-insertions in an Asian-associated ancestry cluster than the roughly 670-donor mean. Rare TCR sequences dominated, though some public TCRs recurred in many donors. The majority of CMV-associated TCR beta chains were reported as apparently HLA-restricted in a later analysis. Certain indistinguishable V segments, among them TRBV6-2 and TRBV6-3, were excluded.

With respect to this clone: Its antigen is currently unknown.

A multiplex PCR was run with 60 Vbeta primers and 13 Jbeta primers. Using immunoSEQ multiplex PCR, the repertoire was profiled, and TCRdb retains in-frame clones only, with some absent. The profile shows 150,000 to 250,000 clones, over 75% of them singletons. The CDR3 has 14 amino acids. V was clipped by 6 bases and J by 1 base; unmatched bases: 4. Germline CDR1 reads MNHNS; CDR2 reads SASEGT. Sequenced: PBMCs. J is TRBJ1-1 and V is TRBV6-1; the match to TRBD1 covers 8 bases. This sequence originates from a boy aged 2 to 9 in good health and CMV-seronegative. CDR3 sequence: CASSLDRGNTEAFF. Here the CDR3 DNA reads TGTGCCAGCAGCCTCGACAGGGGGAACACTGAAGCTTTCTTT.